Listed below are T cell receptor beta chains from one sample, sequenced in a study of shared clonotypes between healthy human individuals. Data came from immunoSEQ multiplex PCR; TCRdb stores just in-frame clones and leaves some out. The sample shows 1.5 million to 1.9 million clones, 95% to 99% of them seen only once. Sequenced input: naive CD4+ T cells sorted from blood. Source of these receptors: a man aged 25 to 40 in good health. The CDR3 runs from the conserved cysteine through the conserved F or W. The D gene is left open where the match is weak. Size is stated for part of the rows, as once, few or many counts, or as a class when the clone is expanded.

j_call: TRBJ2-2
clone_size: .
d_call: TRBD2
v_call: TRBV7-8
cdr3_aa: CASSLRTSGSDTGELFF
cdr3_nt: TGTGCCAGCAGCCTGAGGACTAGCGGGAGCGATACCGGGGAGCTGTTTTTT

j_call: TRBJ2-5
clone_size: .
d_call: .
v_call: TRBV14
cdr3_aa: CASSQFASTQYF
cdr3_nt: TGTGCCAGCAGCCAATTTGCGTCGACCCAGTACTTC

j_call: TRBJ2-2
clone_size: .
d_call: .
v_call: TRBV18
cdr3_aa: CASSPPRGSARSDGELFF
cdr3_nt: TGTGCCAGCTCACCACCGAGAGGGTCAGCTCGATCTGACGGGGAGCTGTTTTTT

j_call: TRBJ1-1
clone_size: .
d_call: .
v_call: TRBV7-9
cdr3_aa: CASSYLTNRNTEAFF
cdr3_nt: TGTGCCAGCAGCTACCTGACAAACAGGAACACTGAAGCTTTCTTT

j_call: TRBJ2-2
clone_size: .
d_call: .
v_call: TRBV5-1
cdr3_aa: CASSPVRGDTGELFF
cdr3_nt: TGCGCCAGCAGCCCAGTCAGGGGGGACACCGGGGAGCTGTTTTTT

j_call: TRBJ2-7
clone_size: .
d_call: .
v_call: TRBV15
cdr3_aa: CATSRKPGLGSYEQYF
cdr3_nt: TGTGCCACCAGCAGAAAACCGGGACTTGGCTCCTACGAGCAGTACTTC

j_call: TRBJ1-5
clone_size: .
d_call: .
v_call: TRBV7-9
cdr3_aa: CASSAGQFNQPQHF
cdr3_nt: TGTGCCAGCAGCGCCGGACAATTTAATCAGCCCCAGCATTTT

j_call: TRBJ2-1
clone_size: .
d_call: .
v_call: TRBV15
cdr3_aa: CATSRGYNEQFF
cdr3_nt: TGTGCCACCAGCAGAGGATACAATGAGCAGTTCTTC

j_call: TRBJ2-7
clone_size: .
d_call: .
v_call: TRBV5-1
cdr3_aa: CASSLGGGETYEQYF
cdr3_nt: TGCGCCAGCAGCTTGGGAGGCGGGGAAACCTACGAGCAGTACTTC

j_call: TRBJ2-5
clone_size: .
d_call: .
v_call: TRBV10-3
cdr3_aa: CATGRGHTQETQYF
cdr3_nt: TGTGCCACCGGACGGGGACATACCCAAGAGACCCAGTACTTC

j_call: TRBJ2-7
clone_size: .
d_call: TRBD1
v_call: TRBV25-1
cdr3_aa: CASSAGTGLHEQYF
cdr3_nt: TGTGCCAGCAGTGCCGGGACAGGGCTCCACGAGCAGTACTTC

j_call: TRBJ1-3
clone_size: .
d_call: .
v_call: TRBV6-5
cdr3_aa: CASSYSKGIGNTIYF
cdr3_nt: TGTGCCAGCAGTTACTCGAAAGGCATTGGAAACACCATATATTTT

j_call: TRBJ2-1
clone_size: .
d_call: TRBD2
v_call: TRBV10-1
cdr3_aa: CASSDLAGGSYNEQFF
cdr3_nt: TGCGCCAGCAGTGACTTAGCGGGAGGCTCCTACAATGAGCAGTTCTTC

j_call: TRBJ2-2
clone_size: .
d_call: .
v_call: TRBV29-1
cdr3_aa: CSVVISGRTNTGELFF
cdr3_nt: TGCAGCGTTGTTATATCCGGCAGGACGAACACCGGGGAGCTGTTTTTT

j_call: TRBJ2-3
clone_size: .
d_call: TRBD2
v_call: TRBV29-1
cdr3_aa: CSVLGLAGAWPSTDTQYF
cdr3_nt: TGCAGCGTTTTGGGACTAGCGGGAGCTTGGCCTAGCACAGATACGCAGTATTTT

j_call: TRBJ2-7
clone_size: once
d_call: .
v_call: TRBV28
cdr3_aa: CASSRLVNYEQYF
cdr3_nt: TGTGCCAGCAGTCGACTAGTCAACTACGAGCAGTACTTC

j_call: TRBJ1-2
clone_size: .
d_call: TRBD1
v_call: TRBV5-1
cdr3_aa: CASSFSPRDRSYGYTF
cdr3_nt: TGCGCCAGCAGCTTCTCCCCGCGGGACAGATCTTATGGCTACACCTTC

j_call: TRBJ2-7
clone_size: .
d_call: TRBD1
v_call: TRBV29-1
cdr3_aa: CSVAQGATYEQYF
cdr3_nt: TGCAGCGTTGCACAGGGGGCAACCTACGAGCAGTACTTC

j_call: TRBJ1-5
clone_size: .
d_call: TRBD1
v_call: TRBV5-1
cdr3_aa: CASSLRGTANQPQHF
cdr3_nt: TGCGCCAGCAGCTTGCGGGGGACAGCTAATCAGCCCCAGCATTTT

j_call: TRBJ1-2
clone_size: .
d_call: TRBD1
v_call: TRBV19
cdr3_aa: CASSTTPDRAYGYTF
cdr3_nt: TGTGCCAGTAGCACGACACCGGACAGGGCCTATGGCTACACCTTC

j_call: TRBJ2-3
clone_size: .
d_call: .
v_call: TRBV25-1
cdr3_aa: CASSEYRTDTQYF
cdr3_nt: TGTGCCAGCAGTGAATATCGGACAGATACGCAGTATTTT

j_call: TRBJ1-3
clone_size: .
d_call: .
v_call: TRBV7-6
cdr3_aa: CASSPQGFSAGNTIYF
cdr3_nt: TGTGCCAGCAGCCCCCAGGGGTTCTCGGCTGGAAACACCATATATTTT

j_call: TRBJ2-7
clone_size: once
d_call: .
v_call: TRBV6-5
cdr3_aa: CASKLGGGGSHEQYF
cdr3_nt: TGTGCCAGCAAGTTGGGGGGGGGCGGGAGCCACGAGCAGTACTTC

j_call: TRBJ2-7
clone_size: .
d_call: TRBD1
v_call: TRBV5-1
cdr3_aa: CASSSGQSGFEQYF
cdr3_nt: TGCGCCAGCAGCTCGGGACAGTCGGGGTTCGAGCAGTACTTC

j_call: TRBJ2-7
clone_size: .
d_call: TRBD2
v_call: TRBV6-6
cdr3_aa: CASSGRLAEAGEQYF
cdr3_nt: TGTGCCAGCAGTGGGCGACTAGCGGAGGCGGGTGAGCAGTACTTC

j_call: TRBJ2-2
clone_size: .
d_call: TRBD2
v_call: TRBV7-8
cdr3_aa: CASSLAVSSGRAGTGELFF
cdr3_nt: TGTGCCAGCAGCTTAGCGGTTTCTAGCGGGAGGGCCGGAACCGGGGAGCTGTTTTTT

j_call: TRBJ1-4
clone_size: .
d_call: .
v_call: TRBV2
cdr3_aa: CASSVVVEKLFF
cdr3_nt: TGTGCCAGCAGTGTCGTCGTTGAAAAACTGTTTTTT

j_call: TRBJ1-1
clone_size: .
d_call: .
v_call: TRBV28
cdr3_aa: CASSLWPNNRGAGTEAFF
cdr3_nt: TGTGCCAGCAGTTTATGGCCCAACAACCGGGGCGCCGGGACTGAAGCTTTCTTT

j_call: TRBJ2-7
clone_size: once
d_call: .
v_call: TRBV6-5
cdr3_aa: CASTSEKSYEQYF
cdr3_nt: TGTGCCAGCACTTCAGAGAAATCCTACGAGCAGTACTTC

j_call: TRBJ1-1
clone_size: .
d_call: .
v_call: TRBV7-6
cdr3_aa: CASSLDKNTEAFF
cdr3_nt: TGTGCCAGCAGCTTGGACAAGAACACTGAAGCTTTCTTT

j_call: TRBJ2-1
clone_size: .
d_call: TRBD2
v_call: TRBV7-2
cdr3_aa: CASSLAGLARNNEQFF
cdr3_nt: TGTGCCAGCAGCTTGGCTGGACTAGCGCGAAACAATGAGCAGTTCTTC

j_call: TRBJ2-1
clone_size: once
d_call: .
v_call: TRBV28
cdr3_aa: CASSLRIGEQFF
cdr3_nt: TGTGCCAGCAGCCTCCGGATTGGTGAGCAGTTCTTC

j_call: TRBJ2-6
clone_size: once
d_call: TRBD1
v_call: TRBV7-2
cdr3_aa: CASSYAQGSGANVLTF
cdr3_nt: TGTGCCAGCAGCTACGCACAGGGGTCTGGGGCCAACGTCCTGACTTTC

j_call: TRBJ2-2
clone_size: .
d_call: .
v_call: TRBV5-1
cdr3_aa: CASSLGSLGTELFF
cdr3_nt: TGCGCCAGCAGCTTGGGATCCCTAGGCACCGAGCTGTTTTTT

j_call: TRBJ2-3
clone_size: .
d_call: .
v_call: TRBV11-2
cdr3_aa: CASSLVSRTDTQYF
cdr3_nt: TGTGCCAGCAGCTTAGTCTCTCGCACAGATACGCAGTATTTT

j_call: TRBJ1-2
clone_size: .
d_call: .
v_call: TRBV7-2
cdr3_aa: CASSLSLNRANYGYTF
cdr3_nt: TGTGCCAGCAGCTTATCCCTCAATAGGGCTAACTATGGCTACACCTTC

j_call: TRBJ2-3
clone_size: .
d_call: TRBD2
v_call: TRBV10-1
cdr3_aa: CASSESSGRGTDTQYF
cdr3_nt: TGCGCCAGCAGTGAGTCCAGCGGGAGAGGTACAGATACGCAGTATTTT

j_call: TRBJ1-1
clone_size: .
d_call: TRBD1
v_call: TRBV30
cdr3_aa: CAWSNLRQGWTEAFF
cdr3_nt: TGTGCCTGGAGCAATCTCAGACAGGGCTGGACTGAAGCTTTCTTT

j_call: TRBJ2-7
clone_size: .
d_call: TRBD2
v_call: TRBV11-2
cdr3_aa: CASSFPGLAGLYEQYF
cdr3_nt: TGTGCCAGCAGCTTTCCGGGACTAGCGGGCCTCTACGAGCAGTACTTC

j_call: TRBJ2-3
clone_size: .
d_call: TRBD2
v_call: TRBV7-8
cdr3_aa: CASSLSGAGVLDTQYF
cdr3_nt: TGTGCCAGCAGCTTATCGGGCGCGGGGGTTCTAGATACGCAGTATTTT

j_call: TRBJ2-7
clone_size: .
d_call: .
v_call: TRBV2
cdr3_aa: CASSEEVGAGGVF
cdr3_nt: TGTGCCAGCAGTGAAGAGGTCGGGGCCGGAGGTGTATTC

j_call: TRBJ1-2
clone_size: .
d_call: .
v_call: TRBV28
cdr3_aa: CASSSTGTPTTNYGYTF
cdr3_nt: TGTGCCAGCAGTTCCACCGGGACACCAACAACTAACTATGGCTACACCTTC

j_call: TRBJ2-2
clone_size: .
d_call: TRBD2
v_call: TRBV28
cdr3_aa: CASSLLAGVNTGELFF
cdr3_nt: TGTGCCAGCAGTCTACTAGCGGGAGTTAACACCGGGGAGCTGTTTTTT

j_call: TRBJ2-5
clone_size: .
d_call: .
v_call: TRBV27
cdr3_aa: CASSLSSRGGMETQYF
cdr3_nt: TGTGCCAGCAGTTTATCGAGTCGTGGAGGGATGGAGACCCAGTACTTC

j_call: TRBJ2-3
clone_size: .
d_call: .
v_call: TRBV11-3
cdr3_aa: CASSLDQSDTQYF
cdr3_nt: TGTGCCAGCAGCTTAGATCAGTCGGATACGCAGTATTTT

j_call: TRBJ2-3
clone_size: .
d_call: TRBD2
v_call: TRBV5-4
cdr3_aa: CASSYYSGRGTDTQYF
cdr3_nt: TGTGCCAGCAGCTACTATAGCGGGAGAGGCACAGATACGCAGTATTTT

j_call: TRBJ1-2
clone_size: .
d_call: TRBD1
v_call: TRBV29-1
cdr3_aa: CSVRNPTGDYTF
cdr3_nt: TGCAGCGTCCGAAACCCGACAGGGGACTACACCTTC

j_call: TRBJ2-7
clone_size: .
d_call: .
v_call: TRBV6-1
cdr3_aa: CASSEVEVEQYF
cdr3_nt: TGTGCCAGCAGTGAGGTAGAGGTCGAGCAGTACTTC

j_call: TRBJ1-1
clone_size: .
d_call: .
v_call: TRBV19
cdr3_aa: CASSKTGNTEAFF
cdr3_nt: TGTGCCAGTAGTAAAACAGGGAACACTGAAGCTTTCTTT

j_call: TRBJ2-3
clone_size: once
d_call: .
v_call: TRBV18
cdr3_aa: CASSPPYADTQYF
cdr3_nt: TGTGCCAGCTCACCACCTTACGCAGATACGCAGTATTTT

j_call: TRBJ2-1
clone_size: .
d_call: TRBD2
v_call: TRBV10-3
cdr3_aa: CAISESAGLAGAGEQFF
cdr3_nt: TGTGCCATCAGTGAGTCAGCGGGACTAGCGGGAGCTGGTGAGCAGTTCTTC